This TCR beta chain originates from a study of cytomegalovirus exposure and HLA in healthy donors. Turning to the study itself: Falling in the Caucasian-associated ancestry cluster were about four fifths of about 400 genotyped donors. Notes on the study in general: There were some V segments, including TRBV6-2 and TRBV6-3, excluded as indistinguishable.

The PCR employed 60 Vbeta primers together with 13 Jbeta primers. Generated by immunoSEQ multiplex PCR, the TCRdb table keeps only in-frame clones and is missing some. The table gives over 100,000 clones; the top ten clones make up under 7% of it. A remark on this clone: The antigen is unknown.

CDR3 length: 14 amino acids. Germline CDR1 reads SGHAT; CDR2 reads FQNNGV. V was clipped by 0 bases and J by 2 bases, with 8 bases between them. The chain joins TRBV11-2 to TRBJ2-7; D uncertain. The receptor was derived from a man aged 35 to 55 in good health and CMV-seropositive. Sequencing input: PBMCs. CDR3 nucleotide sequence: TGTGCCAGCAGCTTAGATGGGCAGCCCTACGAGCAGTACTTC. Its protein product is CASSLDGQPYEQYF.